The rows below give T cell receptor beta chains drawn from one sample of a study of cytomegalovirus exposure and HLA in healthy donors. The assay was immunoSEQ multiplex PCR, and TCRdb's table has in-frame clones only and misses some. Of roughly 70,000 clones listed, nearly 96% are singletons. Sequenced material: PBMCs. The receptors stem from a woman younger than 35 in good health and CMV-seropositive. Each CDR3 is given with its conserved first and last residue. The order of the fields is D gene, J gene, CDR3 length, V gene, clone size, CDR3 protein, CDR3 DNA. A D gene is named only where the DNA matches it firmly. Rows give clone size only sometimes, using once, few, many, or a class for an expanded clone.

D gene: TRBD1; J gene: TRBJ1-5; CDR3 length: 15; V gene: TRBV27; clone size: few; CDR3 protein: CASSKTGDSNQPQHF; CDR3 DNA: TGTGCCAGCAGCAAGACAGGGGATAGCAATCAGCCCCAGCATTTT
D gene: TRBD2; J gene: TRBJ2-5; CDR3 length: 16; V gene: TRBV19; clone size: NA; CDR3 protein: CASSDRGLAGKETQYF; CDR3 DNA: TGTGCCAGTAGTGATAGGGGACTAGCGGGAAAAGAGACCCAGTACTTC
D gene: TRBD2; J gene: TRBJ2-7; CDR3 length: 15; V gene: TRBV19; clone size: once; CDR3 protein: CASSAGLAGVWEQYF; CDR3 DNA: TGTGCCAGTAGTGCGGGACTAGCGGGAGTGTGGGAGCAGTACTTC
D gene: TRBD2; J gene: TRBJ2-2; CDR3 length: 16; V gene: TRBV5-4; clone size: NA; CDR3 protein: CASSSRTSGISGELFF; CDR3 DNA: TGTGCCAGCAGCTCCAGGACTAGCGGGATTAGCGGGGAGCTGTTTTTT
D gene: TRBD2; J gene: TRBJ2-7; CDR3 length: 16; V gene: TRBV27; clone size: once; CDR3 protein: CASSLLRGAGSYEQYF; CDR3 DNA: TGTGCCAGCAGTCTCCTACGGGGAGCGGGGTCCTACGAGCAGTACTTC
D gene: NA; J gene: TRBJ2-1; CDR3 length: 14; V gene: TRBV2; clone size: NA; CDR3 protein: CASKSAGYYNEQFF; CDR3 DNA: TGTGCCAGCAAGAGTGCGGGCTACTACAATGAGCAGTTCTTC
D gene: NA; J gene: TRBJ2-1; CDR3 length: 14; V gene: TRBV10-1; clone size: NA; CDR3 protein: CASSPRNGSRSLFF; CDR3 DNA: TGCGCCAGCAGTCCCCGTAATGGTAGCCGGAGTTTGTTCTTC
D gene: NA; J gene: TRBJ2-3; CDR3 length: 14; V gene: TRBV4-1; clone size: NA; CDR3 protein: CASSQLGRTDTQYF; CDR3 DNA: TGCGCCAGCAGCCAACTCGGTCGCACAGATACGCAGTATTTT
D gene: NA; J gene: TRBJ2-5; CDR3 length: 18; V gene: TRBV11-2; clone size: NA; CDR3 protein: CASSLLSPIAPFGETQYF; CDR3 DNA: TGTGCCAGCAGCTTATTATCCCCAATAGCCCCTTTTGGCGAGACCCAGTACTTC
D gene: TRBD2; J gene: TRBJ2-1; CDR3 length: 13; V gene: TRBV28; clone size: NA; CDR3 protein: CASSAAAGLGQFF; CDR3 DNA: TGTGCCAGCAGTGCCGCAGCGGGACTAGGGCAGTTCTTC
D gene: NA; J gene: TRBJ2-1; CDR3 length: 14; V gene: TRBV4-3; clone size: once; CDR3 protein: CASSQDDTYNEQFF; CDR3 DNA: TGCGCCAGCAGCCAAGATGATACTTACAATGAGCAGTTCTTC
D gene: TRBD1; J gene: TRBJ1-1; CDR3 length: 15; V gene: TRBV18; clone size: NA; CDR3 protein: CASSPGQEGTLGAFF; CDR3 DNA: TGTGCCAGCTCTCCAGGACAGGAAGGCACCCTAGGGGCTTTCTTT
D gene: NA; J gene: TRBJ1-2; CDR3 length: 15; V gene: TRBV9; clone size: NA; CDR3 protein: CASSVAPGPNYGYTF; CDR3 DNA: TGTGCCAGCAGCGTAGCTCCAGGGCCTAACTATGGCTACACCTTC
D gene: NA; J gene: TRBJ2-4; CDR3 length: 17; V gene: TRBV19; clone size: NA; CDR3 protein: CASGIGAGRSSKNIQYF; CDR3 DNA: TGTGCCAGTGGGATAGGGGCGGGGCGGAGTTCCAAAAACATTCAGTACTTC
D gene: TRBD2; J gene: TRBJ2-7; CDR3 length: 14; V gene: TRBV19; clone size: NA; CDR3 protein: CASSIRGRAYEQYF; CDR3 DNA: TGTGCCAGTAGTATCCGCGGGAGGGCCTACGAGCAGTACTTC
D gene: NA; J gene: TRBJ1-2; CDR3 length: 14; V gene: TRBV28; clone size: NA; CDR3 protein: CASSLRGGRQGYTF; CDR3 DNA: TGTGCCAGCAGTTTACGCGGGGGGCGGCAGGGCTACACCTTC
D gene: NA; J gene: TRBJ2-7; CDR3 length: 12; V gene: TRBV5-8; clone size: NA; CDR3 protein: CASSLGVYEQYF; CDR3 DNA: TGTGCCAGCAGCTTAGGAGTGTACGAGCAGTACTTC
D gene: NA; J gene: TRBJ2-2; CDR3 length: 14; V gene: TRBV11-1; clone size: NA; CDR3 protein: CASSLVRNTGELFF; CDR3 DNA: TGTGCCAGCAGCTTAGTCAGGAACACCGGGGAGCTGTTTTTT
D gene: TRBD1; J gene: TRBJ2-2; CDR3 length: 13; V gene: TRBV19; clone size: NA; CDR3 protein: CASNEQGVGELFF; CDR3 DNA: TGTGCCAGTAATGAACAGGGGGTCGGGGAGCTGTTTTTT
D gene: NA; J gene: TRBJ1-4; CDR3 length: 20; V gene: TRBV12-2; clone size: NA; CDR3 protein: CASRLTGGNGQGPTNEKLFF; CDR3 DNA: TGTGCAAGTCGCCTCACGGGGGGAAACGGACAGGGGCCAACTAATGAAAAACTGTTTTTT
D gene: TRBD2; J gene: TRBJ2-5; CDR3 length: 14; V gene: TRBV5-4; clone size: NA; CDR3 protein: CASSPPAGQETQYF; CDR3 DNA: TGTGCCAGCAGCCCACCAGCGGGGCAAGAGACCCAGTACTTC
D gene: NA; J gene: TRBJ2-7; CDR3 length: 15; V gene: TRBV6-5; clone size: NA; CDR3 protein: CASSYGGGNPYEQYF; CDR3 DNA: TGTGCCAGCAGTTACGGCGGCGGCAACCCCTACGAGCAGTACTTC
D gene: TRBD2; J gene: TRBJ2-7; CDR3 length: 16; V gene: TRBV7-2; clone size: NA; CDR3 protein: CASSLHASGASYEQYF; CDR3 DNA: TGTGCCAGCAGCTTACATGCTAGCGGAGCCTCCTACGAGCAGTACTTC
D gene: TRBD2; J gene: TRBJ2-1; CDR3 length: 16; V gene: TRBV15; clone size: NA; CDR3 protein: CATSARLAGVYNEQFF; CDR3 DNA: TGTGCCACCAGCGCACGACTAGCGGGAGTCTACAATGAGCAGTTCTTC
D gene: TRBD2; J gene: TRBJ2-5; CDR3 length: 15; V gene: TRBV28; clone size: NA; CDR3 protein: CASSPRTSGRETQYF; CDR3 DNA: TGTGCCAGCAGCCCGAGGACTAGCGGGAGGGAGACCCAGTACTTC
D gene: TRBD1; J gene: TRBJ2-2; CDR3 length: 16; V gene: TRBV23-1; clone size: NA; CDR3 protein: CASSQSTGGRNGELFF; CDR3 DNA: TGCGCCAGCAGTCAATCGACAGGGGGCCGTAACGGGGAGCTGTTTTTT
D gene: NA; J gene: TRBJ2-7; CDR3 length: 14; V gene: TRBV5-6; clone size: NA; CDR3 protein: CASSIQDSSYEQYF; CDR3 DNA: TGTGCCAGCAGCATACAGGATTCGTCCTACGAGCAGTACTTC
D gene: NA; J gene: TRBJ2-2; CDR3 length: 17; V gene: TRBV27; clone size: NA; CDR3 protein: CASSLRVALANTGELFF; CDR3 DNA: TGTGCCAGCAGTTTACGGGTAGCGCTCGCGAACACCGGGGAGCTGTTTTTT
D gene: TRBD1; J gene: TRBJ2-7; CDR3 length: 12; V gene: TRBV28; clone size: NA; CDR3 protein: CASGDSSYEQYF; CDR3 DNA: TGTGCCAGCGGGGACAGTAGCTACGAGCAGTACTTC
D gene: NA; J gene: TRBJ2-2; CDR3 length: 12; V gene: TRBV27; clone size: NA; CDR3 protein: CASSFGTGELFF; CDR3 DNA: TGTGCCAGCAGTTTCGGGACCGGGGAGCTGTTTTTT
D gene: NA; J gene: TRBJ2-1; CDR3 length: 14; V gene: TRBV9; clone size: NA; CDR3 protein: CASKMDPRSGEQFF; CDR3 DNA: TGTGCCAGCAAGATGGATCCCCGGTCGGGGGAGCAGTTCTTC
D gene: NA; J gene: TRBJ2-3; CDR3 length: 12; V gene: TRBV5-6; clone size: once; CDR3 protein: CASSPGSDTQYF; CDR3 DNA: TGTGCCAGCAGCCCCGGTTCAGATACGCAGTATTTT
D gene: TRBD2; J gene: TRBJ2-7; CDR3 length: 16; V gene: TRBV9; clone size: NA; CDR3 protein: CASSVLSSGSLDEQYF; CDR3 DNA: TGTGCCAGCAGCGTCCTTTCTAGCGGGAGCCTGGACGAGCAGTACTTC
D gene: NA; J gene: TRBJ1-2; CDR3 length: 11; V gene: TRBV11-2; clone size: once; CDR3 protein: CASSPGNGYTF; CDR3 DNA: TGTGCCAGCAGCCCAGGGAACGGCTACACCTTC
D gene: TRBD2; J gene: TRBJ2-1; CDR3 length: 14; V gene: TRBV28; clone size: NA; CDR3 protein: CASKGTSGRGEQFF; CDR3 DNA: TGTGCCAGCAAAGGGACTAGCGGGAGGGGTGAGCAGTTCTTC
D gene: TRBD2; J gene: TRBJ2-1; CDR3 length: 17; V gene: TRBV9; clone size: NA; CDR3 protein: CASSVGSGTSGANEQFF; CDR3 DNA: TGTGCCAGCAGCGTAGGATCCGGGACTAGCGGAGCCAATGAGCAGTTCTTC
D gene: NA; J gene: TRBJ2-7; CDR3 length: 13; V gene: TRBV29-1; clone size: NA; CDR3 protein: CSASSGPNYEQYF; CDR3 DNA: TGCAGCGCTTCCAGCGGGCCAAATTACGAGCAGTACTTC
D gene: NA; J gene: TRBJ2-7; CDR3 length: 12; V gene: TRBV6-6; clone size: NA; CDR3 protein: CASRWDTHEQYF; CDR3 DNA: TGTGCCAGCAGGTGGGACACCCACGAGCAGTACTTC
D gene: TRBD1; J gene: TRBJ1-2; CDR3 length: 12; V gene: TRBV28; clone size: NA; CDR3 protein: CASEGQNYGYTF; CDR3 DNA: TGTGCCAGCGAGGGACAGAACTATGGCTACACCTTC